What follows are 6 T cell receptor beta chains derived from one specimen sequenced in a study of beta chain features in type 1 diabetes. Of the isolated RNA, all was reverse transcribed, and so the sequenced material was expressed TCRB transcripts. This table comes from immunoSEQ multiplex PCR, and its TCRdb copy is limited to in-frame clones, with some not included. The repertoire includes about 620,000 clones, 15% of them detected once, and approximately 0.099% sits in the top ten. Sample: naive CD4+ T cells from blood. These receptor sequences come from a man younger than 35 in good health.

The table lists this clone with a few counts. The chain recombines TRBV20-1 with TRBJ2-1; D is unresolved. There are 11 residues in the CDR3. V was shortened by 3 bases and J by 5 bases, with 5 bases between the two germline ends. Germline V gives CDR1 DFQATT, CDR2 SNEGSKA (reference sequence). The DNA of the CDR3 is TGCAGTGCTAGTGGCCACAATGAGCAGTTCTTC. Residues: CSASGHNEQFF.

There are a few counts of this clone. This chain uses TRBV29-1 with TRBJ1-2; 7 bases agree with TRBD1. The CDR3 is made up of 12 amino acids. In germline, CDR1 is SQVTM, CDR2 ANQGSEA. With 7 bases clipped from V and 2 bases from J, the junction kept 4 bases outside the gene matches. CDR3 nucleotide sequence: TGCAGCGGTCTGACAGGGAACTATGGCTACACCTTC. This codes for CSGLTGNYGYTF.

The chain couples TRBV28 to TRBJ2-7, with D possibly being TRBD1 (6 bases). The CDR3 extends over 14 amino acids. CDR1 and CDR2 from the germline V gene are MDHEN and SYDVKM. V was cut by 6 bases and J by 4 bases, with 16 bases left in between. The CDR3 loop is CASSGTPFSYEQYF. The CDR3 DNA is TGTGCCAGCAGCGGGACACCTTTTTCTTACGAGCAGTACTTC. The full variable domain, its missing parts supplied by reference TRBV28 and TRBJ2-7, is DVKVTQSSRYLVKRTGEKVFLECVQDMDHENMFWYRQDPGLGLRLIYFSYDVKMKEKGDIPEGYSVSREKKERFSLILESASTNQTSMYLCASSGTPFSYEQYFGPGTRLTVT.

This chain connects TRBV7-9 to TRBJ1-4; possibly TRBD1 for D (5 bases). CDR3 length: 15 amino acids. The germline CDR1 and CDR2 sequences are SEHNR and FQNEAQ (reference sequence). Trimming left V 4 bases short and J 0 bases short, with 9 bases between. The chain's CDR3 is CASSSAGATNEKLFF. The CDR3 DNA follows: TGTGCCAGCAGCTCCGCGGGGGCAACTAATGAAAAACTGTTTTTT. Full variable domain (outside the CDR3, taken from reference TRBV7-9 and TRBJ1-4): DTGVSQNPRHKITKRGQNVTFRCDPISEHNRLYWYRQTLGQGPEFLTYFQNEAQLEKSRLLSDRFSAERPKGSFSTLEIQRTEQGDSAMYLCASSSAGATNEKLFFGSGTQLSVL.

This clone was observed a few times. The rearrangement uses TRBV18 and TRBJ1-1, with D possibly being TRBD1 (5 bases). The germline V gene has CDR1 KGHSH and CDR2 LQKENI. The CDR3 loop spans 14 amino acids. Deletions cut 2 bases from V and 5 bases from J, with 12 bases between. The CDR3 coding sequence is TGTGCCAGCTCACCAATCGAGGGGCGAACTGAAGCTTTCTTT. It encodes CASSPIEGRTEAFF.

This clone showed up just a few times. The V and J genes are TRBV5-1 and TRBJ1-4; no clear D. CDR1 is SGHRS, CDR2 YFSETQ, per germline. The CDR3 spans 14 residues. V lost 0 bases and J 0 bases, leaving 3 bases between the germline ends. In DNA, the CDR3 is TGCGCCAGCAGCTTGGCTGCAACTAATGAAAAACTGTTTTTT. Protein: CASSLAATNEKLFF.